This T cell receptor beta chain is from a study of CD8+CD57+ T cells in acquired aplastic anemia. This clonotype was seen a handful of times. Selection for sequencing was limited to patients who had shown CD8+CD57+ cell expansion by flow cytometry. The study sampled blood from patients who had received no therapy. Genomic DNA, the template, was used for profiling of the TCR beta VDJ and CDR3. One entry per CDR3 protein results from TCRdb running MiXCR on the reads. The sample contains about 150,000 distinct CDR3 sequences, about 50% of which appear only once. Sequencing was performed on sorted CD4+, CD8+, or CD8+CD57+ T cells (not recorded which) from PBMCs. This clonotype was sampled from a human donor with aplastic anemia.

The CDR3 region has the DNA TGTGCCACCAGACAGGGAAACTATGGCTACACCTTC. Translation gives CATRQGNYGYTF. This chain links TRBV10-3 with TRBJ1-2, with 7 bases matching TRBD1. Trimming took 10 bases from V and 2 from J; bases not matched to a gene: 4. Germline assignment: CDR1 ENHRY and CDR2 SYGVKD. This CDR3 region has 12 residues.